One sample yielded the 17 T cell receptor beta chains listed below, sequenced in a study of cytotoxic CD8 clonotypes in ibrutinib-treated CLL. Profiled with immunoSEQ multiplex PCR; TCRdb holds only in-frame clones, not every one. The sample records under 200,000 clones, 81% being singletons. The input for sequencing was PBMCs, taken after 12 months of ibrutinib treatment. The source of these receptors is a human donor with chronic lymphocytic leukemia.

The CDR3 nucleotides are TGTGCCAGCAGTTCCGCGGACGTCTACACCATATATTTT. Amino acids: CASSSADVYTIYF. This chain uses TRBV6-6 with TRBJ1-3; D not certain. The CDR3 length is 13 residues. V was cut by 4 bases and J by 8 bases, with 12 bases left in between. Germline CDR1 and CDR2: MNHNY and SVGAGI (reference sequence).

With regard to this clone: The same CDR3 also results from other DNA sequences found in this sample. The V gene is TRBV5-1, the J gene TRBJ1-5, with a possible D match to TRBD1 (5 bases). CDR1 is SGHRS, CDR2 YFSETQ, per germline. CDR3 length: 14 amino acids. Trimming cost V 1 base and J 4 bases, with 9 bases left between them. In nucleotides, the CDR3 is TGCGCCAGCAGCTTGTCGGGGGGTAATCAGCCCCAGCATTTT. Translated, it gives CASSLSGGNQPQHF.

The chain couples TRBV20-1 to TRBJ2-1; D is undetermined. From germline, CDR1 is DFQATT and CDR2 SNEGSKA (reference sequence). The CDR3 runs to 11 residues. V was cut by 2 bases and J by 5 bases, with 4 bases left in between. The CDR3 loop is CSARFDNEQFF. The CDR3 nucleotides are TGCAGTGCTAGATTCGACAATGAGCAGTTCTTC.

The chain is built from TRBV4-2 and TRBJ1-5, with D possibly being TRBD1 (5 bases). Germline lookup yields CDR1 LGHNA and CDR2 YNFKEQ. This CDR3 region has 15 residues. V was clipped by 3 bases and J by 5 bases, with 14 bases between them. This chain's CDR3 is CASSQGPRTDQPQHF. In DNA, the CDR3 is TGTGCCAGCAGCCAGGGGCCCCGGACGGATCAGCCCCAGCATTTT.

This clone was counted a single time. The chain links TRBV28 to TRBJ2-3, with D tentatively TRBD2 (6 bases). CDR1 and CDR2 (germline): MDHEN, SYDVKM. The CDR3 is 13 amino acids. The V end lost 11 bases, the J end lost 4 bases, and 16 bases lay between the germline ends. The CDR3 protein is CAGGKGGSDTQYF. The CDR3 coding sequence is TGTGCCGGCGGGAAGGGAGGCTCAGATACGCAGTATTTT.

This chain connects TRBV2 to TRBJ2-3; a possible D gene is TRBD2 (6 bases). This CDR3 contains 15 residues. Germline CDR1 reads SNHLY; CDR2 reads FYNNEI. Trimming took 2 bases from V and 6 from J, leaving 15 bases between them. The CDR3 is CASSERAQGRDTQYF. The DNA for the CDR3 is TGTGCCAGCAGTGAAAGGGCACAAGGGAGGGATACGCAGTATTTT.

Of note for this clone: Other nucleotide sequences from this sample produce the same CDR3. This chain joins TRBV7-6 and TRBJ2-5; the D is unclear. Trimming left V 5 bases short and J 2 bases short, with 6 bases between. This CDR3 contains 12 residues. CDR1 is SGHVS and CDR2 is FNYEAQ in the germline V gene. CDR3 protein: CASSHIQETQYF. In nucleotides, the CDR3 is TGTGCCAGCAGCCACATACAAGAGACCCAGTACTTC.

The V call is TRBV5-1, the J call TRBJ1-1; no reliable D call. Trimming pared 3 bases from V and 2 bases from J, leaving 11 bases between. The CDR3 is made up of 14 amino acids. Germline V gene sequence: CDR1 SGHRS, CDR2 YFSETQ. The CDR3 nucleotides are TGCGCCAGCAGCTCCGACTGGATTAACACTGAAGCTTTCTTT. Amino acids: CASSSDWINTEAFF. Full variable domain (outside the CDR3, taken from reference TRBV5-1 and TRBJ1-1): KAGVTQTPRYLIKTRGQQVTLSCSPISGHRSVSWYQQTPGQGLQFLFEYFSETQRNKGNFPGRFSGRQFSNSRSEMNVSTLELGDSALYLCASSSDWINTEAFFGQGTRLTVV.

The chain carries TRBV19 and TRBJ2-7; 8 positions agree with TRBD2. Germline V gene lookup returns CDR1 LNHDA and CDR2 SQIVND (reference sequence). This CDR3 is 14 amino acids long. The trim removed 1 base at V and 2 bases at J, leaving 1 base unmatched. CDR3 sequence (DNA): TGTGCCAGTAGTATAGCGGGAGGGACCTACGAGCAGTACTTC. It codes for CASSIAGGTYEQYF.

Remarks on this clone: This sample also contains other DNA sequences that code for the same CDR3. V is TRBV28 and J is TRBJ1-4, with D possibly TRBD1 on 5 matching bases. Trimming removed 4 bases from V and 4 bases from J, with 10 bases in between. This CDR3 spans 14 amino acids. Germline V gives CDR1 MDHEN, CDR2 SYDVKM. CDR3 nucleotides: TGTGCCAGCAGTTCCGGGACTGGTAATGAAAAACTGTTTTTT. It encodes CASSSGTGNEKLFF.

V gene TRBV7-3 combines with J gene TRBJ2-1; the D gene could be TRBD1 or TRBD2 (5 bases each). This CDR3 region has 15 residues. V lost 5 bases to trimming and J lost 4 bases, with 15 bases between them. Germline loops: CDR1 SGHTA, CDR2 FQGTGA. The CDR3: CASSESPGPYNEQFF. The DNA for the CDR3 is TGTGCCAGCAGCGAAAGCCCGGGACCATACAATGAGCAGTTCTTC.

V usage is TRBV28 and J usage is TRBJ1-2; D not resolved. Per the germline V gene, CDR1 is MDHEN and CDR2 is SYDVKM. V was cut by 4 bases and J by 0 bases, with 9 bases left in between. The CDR3 has 14 amino acids. The chain's CDR3 is CASSSPNPNYGYTF. The CDR3 DNA follows: TGTGCCAGCAGTTCCCCGAATCCTAACTATGGCTACACCTTC.

As to this clone: Other DNA sequences in the sample encode the same CDR3. V and J are TRBV11-3 and TRBJ2-1; D remains ambiguous. This CDR3 comprises 15 residues. Germline V CDR1 and CDR2: SGHNT, YENEEA. Trimming removed 0 bases at V and 0 bases at J, with 6 bases between. In nucleotides, the CDR3 is TGTGCCAGCAGCTTAGACGGCAGCTCCTACAATGAGCAGTTCTTC. It specifies CASSLDGSSYNEQFF.

The chain employs TRBV5-5 and TRBJ2-7; 9 nucleotides line up with TRBD2. The CDR3 is 15 residues long. Germline lookup yields CDR1 SGHKS and CDR2 YYEKEE (reference sequence). Trimming removed 4 bases from V and 2 bases from J; junction bases left unmatched: 7. CDR3 nucleotides: TGTGCCAGCAGCCTTAGCGGGGGCCCCACCTACGAGCAGTACTTC. This gives the protein CASSLSGGPTYEQYF. Variable domain in full (rest from reference TRBV5-5 and TRBJ2-7): DAGVTQSPTHLIKTRGQQVTLRCSPISGHKSVSWYQQVLGQGPQFIFQYYEKEERGRGNFPDRFSARQFPNYSSELNVNALLLGDSALYLCASSLSGGPTYEQYFGPGTRLTVT.

This clone was counted a single time. The V and J genes are TRBV5-1 and TRBJ2-6; D may be TRBD1 (5 bases). The ends were cut back, 0 bases at V and 3 bases at J, with 13 bases in the middle. Germline loops: CDR1 SGHRS, CDR2 YFSETQ. The CDR3 spans 17 residues. CDR3 DNA sequence: TGCGCCAGCAGCTTGGATGTGGGGCCTATTGGGGCCAACGTCCTGACTTTC. Translating gives CASSLDVGPIGANVLTF.

This rearrangement joins TRBV5-6 to TRBJ1-6; D perhaps matches TRBD1 (5 bases). CDR1 and CDR2 from the germline V gene are SGHDT and YYEEEE. V was pared by 0 bases and J by 12 bases, with 13 bases between. CDR3 length equals 14 residues. In DNA form, the CDR3 reads TGTGCCAGCAGCTTGGTTCAGGGTAGGGGACCCCTCCACTTT. Protein: CASSLVQGRGPLHF.

V usage is TRBV10-1 and J usage is TRBJ2-7; the match to TRBD2 covers 12 bases. The CDR3 runs to 16 residues. The germline CDR1 and CDR2 sequences are WNHNN and SYGVQD (reference sequence). V gave up 0 bases and J gave up 1 base; unmatched junction bases: 1. The CDR3 DNA is TGCGCCAGCAGTGAGTCTACTAGCGGGAGGTCCTACGAGCAGTACTTC. Amino acid sequence: CASSESTSGRSYEQYF.